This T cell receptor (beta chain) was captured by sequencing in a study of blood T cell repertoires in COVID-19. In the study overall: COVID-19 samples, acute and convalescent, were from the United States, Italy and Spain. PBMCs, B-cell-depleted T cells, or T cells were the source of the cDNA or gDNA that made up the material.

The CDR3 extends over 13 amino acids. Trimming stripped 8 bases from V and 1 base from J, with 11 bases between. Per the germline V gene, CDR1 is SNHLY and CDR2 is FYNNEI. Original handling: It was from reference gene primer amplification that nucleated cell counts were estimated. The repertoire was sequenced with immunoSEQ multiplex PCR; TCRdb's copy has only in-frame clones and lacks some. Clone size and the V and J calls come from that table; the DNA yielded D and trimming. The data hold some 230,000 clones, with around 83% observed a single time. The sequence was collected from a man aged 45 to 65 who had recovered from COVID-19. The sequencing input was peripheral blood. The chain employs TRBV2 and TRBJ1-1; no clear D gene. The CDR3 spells CASCRNPNTEAFF. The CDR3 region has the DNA TGTGCCAGCTGCAGGAACCCGAACACTGAAGCTTTCTTT.